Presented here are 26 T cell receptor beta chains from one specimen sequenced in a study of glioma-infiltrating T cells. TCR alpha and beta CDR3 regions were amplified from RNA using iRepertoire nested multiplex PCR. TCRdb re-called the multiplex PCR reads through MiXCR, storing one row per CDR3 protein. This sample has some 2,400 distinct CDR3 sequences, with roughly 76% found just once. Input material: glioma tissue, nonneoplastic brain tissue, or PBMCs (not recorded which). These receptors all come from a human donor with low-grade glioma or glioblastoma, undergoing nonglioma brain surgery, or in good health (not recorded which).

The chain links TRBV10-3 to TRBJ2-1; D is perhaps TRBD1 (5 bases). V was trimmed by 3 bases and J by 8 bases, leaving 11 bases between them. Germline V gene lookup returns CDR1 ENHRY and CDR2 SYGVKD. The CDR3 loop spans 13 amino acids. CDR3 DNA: TGTGCCATCAGTGATTCTCCCAGGGATGAGCAGTTCTTC. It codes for CAISDSPRDEQFF.

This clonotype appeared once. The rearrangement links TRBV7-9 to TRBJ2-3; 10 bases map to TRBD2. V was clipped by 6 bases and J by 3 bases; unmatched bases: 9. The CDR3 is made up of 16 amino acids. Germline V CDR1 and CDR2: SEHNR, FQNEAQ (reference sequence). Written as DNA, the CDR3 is TGTGCCAGCAGTCTCACCCCTAGCGGGAGAACAGATACGCAGTATTTT. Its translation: CASSLTPSGRTDTQYF.

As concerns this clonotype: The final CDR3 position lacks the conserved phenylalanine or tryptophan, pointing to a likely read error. CDR3 loop: CSAVVRSGETQYL. The CDR3 coding sequence is TGCAGCGCTGTGGTCCGGTCTGGAGAGACCCAGTACCTC. The chain recombines TRBV29-1 with TRBJ2-5; D not certain. The CDR3 loop spans 13 amino acids. The ends were cut back, 7 bases at V and 4 bases at J, with 16 bases in the middle. Looked up from germline, CDR1 is SQVTM and CDR2 is ANQGSEA.

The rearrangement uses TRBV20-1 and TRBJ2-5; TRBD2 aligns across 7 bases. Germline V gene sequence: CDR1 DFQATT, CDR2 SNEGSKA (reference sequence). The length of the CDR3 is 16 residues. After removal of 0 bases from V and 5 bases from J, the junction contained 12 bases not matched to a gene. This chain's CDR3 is CSARDPAGGGRETQYF. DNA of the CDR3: TGCAGTGCTAGAGATCCGGCTGGCGGGGGTCGGGAGACCCAGTACTTC.

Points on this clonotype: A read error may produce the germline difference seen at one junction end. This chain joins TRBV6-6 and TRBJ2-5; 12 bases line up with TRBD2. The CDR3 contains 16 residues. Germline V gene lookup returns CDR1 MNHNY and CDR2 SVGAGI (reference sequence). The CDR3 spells CVSSLSTSGRTDTQYF. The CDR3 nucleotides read TGTGTCAGCAGTCTTTCGACTAGCGGGAGAACAGATACCCAGTACTTC.

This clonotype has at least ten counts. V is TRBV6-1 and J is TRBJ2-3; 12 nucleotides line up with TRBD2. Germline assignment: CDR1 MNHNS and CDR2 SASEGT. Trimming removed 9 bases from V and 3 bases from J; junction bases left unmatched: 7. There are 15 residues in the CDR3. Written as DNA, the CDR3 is TGTGCCAGTCTTTCGACTAGCGGGAGAACAGATACGCAGTATTTT. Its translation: CASLSTSGRTDTQYF.

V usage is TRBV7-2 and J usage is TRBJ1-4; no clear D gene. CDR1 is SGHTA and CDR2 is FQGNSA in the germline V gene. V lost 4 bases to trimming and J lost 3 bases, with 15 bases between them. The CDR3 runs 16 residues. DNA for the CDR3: TGTGCCAGCAGCTATATCGGGCGGACTTCTAATGAAAAACTGTTTTTT. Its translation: CASSYIGRTSNEKLFF.

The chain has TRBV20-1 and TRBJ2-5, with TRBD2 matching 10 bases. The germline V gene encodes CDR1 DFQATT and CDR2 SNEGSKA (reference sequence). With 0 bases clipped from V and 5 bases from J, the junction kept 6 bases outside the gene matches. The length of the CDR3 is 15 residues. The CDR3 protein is CSARDPASGGETQYF. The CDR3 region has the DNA TGCAGTGCTAGAGATCCGGCTAGCGGGGGCGAGACCCAGTACTTC.

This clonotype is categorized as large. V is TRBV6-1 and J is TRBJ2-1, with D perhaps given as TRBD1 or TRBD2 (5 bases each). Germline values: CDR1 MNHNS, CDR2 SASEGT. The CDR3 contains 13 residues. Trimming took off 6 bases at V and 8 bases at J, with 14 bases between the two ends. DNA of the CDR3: TGTGCCAGCAGCGGCCTGGGACGGGATGAGCAGTTCTTC. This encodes CASSGLGRDEQFF.

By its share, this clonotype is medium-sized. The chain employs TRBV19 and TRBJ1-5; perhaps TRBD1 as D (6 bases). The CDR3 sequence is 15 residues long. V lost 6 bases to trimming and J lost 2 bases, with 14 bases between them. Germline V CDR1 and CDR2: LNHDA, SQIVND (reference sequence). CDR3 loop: CASSGGLVGNQPQHF. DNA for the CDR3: TGTGCCAGTAGCGGGGGGCTCGTAGGCAATCAGCCCCAGCATTTT.

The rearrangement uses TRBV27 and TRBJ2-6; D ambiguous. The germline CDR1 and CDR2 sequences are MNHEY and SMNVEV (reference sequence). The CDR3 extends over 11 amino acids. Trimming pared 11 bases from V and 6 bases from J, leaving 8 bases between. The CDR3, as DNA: TGTGCCGTTTACGTGGCCAACGTCCTGACTTTC. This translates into CAVYVANVLTF.

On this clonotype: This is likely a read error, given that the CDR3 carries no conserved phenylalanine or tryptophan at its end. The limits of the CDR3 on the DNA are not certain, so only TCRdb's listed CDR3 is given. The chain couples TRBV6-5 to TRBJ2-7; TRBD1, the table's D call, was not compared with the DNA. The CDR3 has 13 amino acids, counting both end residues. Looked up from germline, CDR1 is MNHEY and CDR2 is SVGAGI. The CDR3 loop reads CASSRDSSSYEQY.

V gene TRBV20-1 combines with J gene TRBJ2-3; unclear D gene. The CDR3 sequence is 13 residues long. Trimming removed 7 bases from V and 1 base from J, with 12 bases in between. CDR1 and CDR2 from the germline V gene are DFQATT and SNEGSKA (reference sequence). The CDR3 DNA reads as TGCAGTGGGTTTCCCGGGTGCACAGATACGCAGTATTTT. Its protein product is CSGFPGCTDTQYF.

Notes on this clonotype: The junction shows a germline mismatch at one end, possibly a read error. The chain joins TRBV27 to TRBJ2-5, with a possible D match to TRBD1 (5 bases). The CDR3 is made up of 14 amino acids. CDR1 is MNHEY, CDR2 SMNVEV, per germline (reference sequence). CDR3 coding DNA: TGTGCCGGCAGTCTAGTAACAGGTCAAGAGACCCAGTACTTC. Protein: CAGSLVTGQETQYF.

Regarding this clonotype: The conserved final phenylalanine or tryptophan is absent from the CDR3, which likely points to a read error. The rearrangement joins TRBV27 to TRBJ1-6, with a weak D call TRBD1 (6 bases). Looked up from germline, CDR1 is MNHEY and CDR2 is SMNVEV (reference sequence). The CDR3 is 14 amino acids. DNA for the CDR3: TGTGGCCGCAATGAACAGGGCCCTAATTCACCCCTCCACCTT. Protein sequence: CGRNEQGPNSPLHL.

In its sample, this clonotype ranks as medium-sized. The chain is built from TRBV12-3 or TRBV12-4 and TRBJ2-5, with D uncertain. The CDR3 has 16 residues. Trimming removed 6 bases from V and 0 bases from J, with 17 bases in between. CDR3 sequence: CASRPSLKSYQETQYF. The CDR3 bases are TGTGCCAGCAGACCCTCGTTGAAGTCTTACCAAGAGACCCAGTACTTC.

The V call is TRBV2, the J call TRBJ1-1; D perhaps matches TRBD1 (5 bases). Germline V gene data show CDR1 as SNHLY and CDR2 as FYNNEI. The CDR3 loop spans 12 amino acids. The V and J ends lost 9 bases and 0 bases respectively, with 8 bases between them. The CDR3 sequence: CASTGLNTEAFF. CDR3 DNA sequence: TGTGCCAGTACAGGACTGAACACTGAAGCTTTCTTT.

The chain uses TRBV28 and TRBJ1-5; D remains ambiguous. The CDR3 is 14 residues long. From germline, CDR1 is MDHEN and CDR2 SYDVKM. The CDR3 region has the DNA TGTACAAGCAGTTCGAGTTATAGCAATCAGCCCCAGCATTTT. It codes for CTSSSSYSNQPQHF. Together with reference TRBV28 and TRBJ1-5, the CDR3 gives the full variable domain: DVKVTQSSRYLVKRTGEKVFLECVQDMDHENMFWYRQDPGLGLRLIYFSYDVKMKEKGDIPEGYSVSREKKERFSLILESASTNQTSMYLCTSSSSYSNQPQHFGDGTRLSIL.

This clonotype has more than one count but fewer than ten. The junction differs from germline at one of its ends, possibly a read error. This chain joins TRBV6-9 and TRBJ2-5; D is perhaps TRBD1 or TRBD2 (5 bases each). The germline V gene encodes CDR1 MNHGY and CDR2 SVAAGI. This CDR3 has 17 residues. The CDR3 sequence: CASSYSKPRAKRETQDF. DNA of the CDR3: TGTGCCAGCAGTTACTCGAAACCCAGGGCGAAAAGGGAGACCCAGGACTTC.

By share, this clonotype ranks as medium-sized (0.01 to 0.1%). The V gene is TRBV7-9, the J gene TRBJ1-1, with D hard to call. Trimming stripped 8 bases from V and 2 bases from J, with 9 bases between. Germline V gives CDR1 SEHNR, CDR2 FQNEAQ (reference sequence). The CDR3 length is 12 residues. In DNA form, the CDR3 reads TGTGCCAGCCACACTCAAAACACTGAAGCTTTCTTT. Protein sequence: CASHTQNTEAFF.

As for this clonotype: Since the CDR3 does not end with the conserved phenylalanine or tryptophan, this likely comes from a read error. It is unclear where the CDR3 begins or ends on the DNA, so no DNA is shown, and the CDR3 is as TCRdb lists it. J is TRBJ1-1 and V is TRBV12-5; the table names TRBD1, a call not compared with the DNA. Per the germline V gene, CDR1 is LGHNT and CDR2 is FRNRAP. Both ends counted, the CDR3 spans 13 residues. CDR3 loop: CASGLPPGTQALS.

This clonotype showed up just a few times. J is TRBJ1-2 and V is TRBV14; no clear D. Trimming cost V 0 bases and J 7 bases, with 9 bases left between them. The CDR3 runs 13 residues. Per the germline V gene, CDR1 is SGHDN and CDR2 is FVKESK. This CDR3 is CASSQDSGFGYTF. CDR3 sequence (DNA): TGTGCCAGCAGCCAAGACTCGGGCTTTGGCTACACCTTC. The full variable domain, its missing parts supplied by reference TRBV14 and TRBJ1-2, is EAGVTQFPSHSVIEKGQTVTLRCDPISGHDNLYWYRRVMGKEIKFLLHFVKESKQDESGMPNNRFLAERTGGTYSTLKVQPAELEDSGVYFCASSQDSGFGYTFGSGTRLTVV.

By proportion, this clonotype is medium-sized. CDR3 amino acids: CASSPPVLYEQYF. CDR3 DNA sequence: TGTGCCAGCTCACCACCGGTTCTGTACGAGCAGTACTTC. The chain uses TRBV18 and TRBJ2-7; D unresolved. The CDR3 extends over 13 amino acids. CDR1 is KGHSH, CDR2 LQKENI, per germline. V lost 0 bases and J 4 bases, leaving 7 bases between the germline ends.

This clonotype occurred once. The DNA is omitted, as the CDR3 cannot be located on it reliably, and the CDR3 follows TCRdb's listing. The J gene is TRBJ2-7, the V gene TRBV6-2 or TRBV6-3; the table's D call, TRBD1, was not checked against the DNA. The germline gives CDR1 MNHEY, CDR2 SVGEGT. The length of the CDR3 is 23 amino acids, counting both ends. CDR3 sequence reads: CASSRDSSFYICSAAETSGEQYV.

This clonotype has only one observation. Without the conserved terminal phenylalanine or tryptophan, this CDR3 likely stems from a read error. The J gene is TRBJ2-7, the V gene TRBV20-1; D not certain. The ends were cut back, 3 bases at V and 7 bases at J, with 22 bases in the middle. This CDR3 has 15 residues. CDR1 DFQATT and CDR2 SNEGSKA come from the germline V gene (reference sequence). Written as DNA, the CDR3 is TGCAGTGCTAGTGGTCGGTACTTCGCTTTAGGGGAGCAGTACGCC. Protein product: CSASGRYFALGEQYA.

CDR3 nucleotides: TGTGCCAGGGGGGGAGCCACCGGGGAGCTGTTTTTT. Its translation is CARGGATGELFF. The chain employs TRBV6-1 and TRBJ2-2; possibly TRBD2 for D (6 bases). Per the germline V gene, CDR1 is MNHNS and CDR2 is SASEGT. The CDR3 is made up of 12 amino acids. V lost 9 bases and J lost 4, with 9 bases in between.